Each of the 22 T cell receptor beta chains below was sequenced from the same sample in a study of blood T cell repertoires in COVID-19 (dated by TCRdb to between 2020 and 2021). The receptor library was made with the immunoSEQ multiplex PCR assay. In TCRdb, the immuneACCESS table is reduced to in-frame sequences with V and J assigned. These tables do not hold every clone; where another copy was compared, an unresolved V gene accounts for under half, and the others remain unexplained. Counted in this sample were around 200,000 clones; around nine tenths of them appeared once. The ten largest account for about 4% of the sample. Sequencing input: PBMCs or T cells enriched from blood (not recorded which). The receptors stem from a woman under 40 who had been exposed to COVID-19.

CDR3 coding DNA: TGTGCCTGGAGCCCCCAACCAGGGGTTACCTACGAGCAGTACTTC. Its protein is CAWSPQPGVTYEQYF. The V gene is TRBV30, the J gene TRBJ2-7, with a tentative D call TRBD1 (6 bases). Trimming cost V 3 bases and J 2 bases, with 17 bases left between them. This CDR3 region has 15 residues. CDR1 and CDR2 from the germline V gene are GTSNPN and SVGIG (reference sequence).

V is TRBV2 and J is TRBJ2-3; a weak D match, TRBD1 (6 bases). This CDR3 spans 15 amino acids. The V and J ends lost 5 bases and 5 bases respectively, with 17 bases between them. CDR1 SNHLY and CDR2 FYNNEI come from the germline V gene. DNA of the CDR3: TGTGCCAGCAGTCCCGGGACATTCAGGGGAGATACGCAGTATTTT. Amino acid sequence: CASSPGTFRGDTQYF.

This clone was counted a few times. V and J are TRBV19 and TRBJ1-2; weak D call: TRBD1 (5 bases). The germline V and J ends were trimmed by 5 bases and 2 bases, with 15 bases remaining between them. This CDR3 is built from 15 residues. The germline CDR1 and CDR2 sequences are LNHDA and SQIVND (reference sequence). Written as DNA, the CDR3 is TGTGCCAGTAGTCGGCAGGGAAGTTGGAACTATGGCTACACCTTC. This codes for CASSRQGSWNYGYTF.

V usage is TRBV7-6 and J usage is TRBJ2-7, with 8 bases that match TRBD2. From germline, CDR1 is SGHVS and CDR2 FNYEAQ. The V and J ends lost 5 bases and 2 bases, in that order; junction bases with no gene match: 8. This CDR3 has 15 amino acids. CDR3 DNA: TGTGCCAGCAGCCGGAGCGGGGGCCCTACCTACGAGCAGTACTTC. As protein: CASSRSGGPTYEQYF.

The chain carries TRBV18 and TRBJ1-1; weak D call: TRBD1 (6 bases). CDR3 length equals 15 residues. Germline V gene lookup returns CDR1 KGHSH and CDR2 LQKENI. Between the trimmed V and J ends, which lost 4 bases and 10 bases, there was a span of 22 bases. For the CDR3, the DNA is TGTGCCAGCTCACTACAGGGCCCCGGGTCTGGAGGAGCTTTCTTT. Translated, it gives CASSLQGPGSGGAFF.

The V and J genes are TRBV11-2 and TRBJ2-7; D unresolved. From germline, CDR1 is SGHAT and CDR2 FQNNGV. The CDR3 spans 12 residues. Trimming left V 3 bases short and J 3 bases short, with 6 bases between. CDR3 sequence: CASSFSGYEQYF. The CDR3 DNA follows: TGTGCCAGCAGCTTTTCAGGCTACGAGCAGTACTTC.

The chain has TRBV5-5 and TRBJ1-5; D unresolved. Germline-derived CDR1 and CDR2 are SGHKS and YYEKEE (reference sequence). Trimming cost V 2 bases and J 5 bases, with 8 bases left between them. The CDR3 sequence is 13 residues long. The CDR3 here is CASSFGRDQPQHF. The CDR3 DNA follows: TGTGCCAGCAGCTTCGGGAGGGATCAGCCCCAGCATTTT.

The gene calls are TRBV2 and TRBJ1-5; D perhaps matches TRBD1 (5 bases). Germline V gene lookup returns CDR1 SNHLY and CDR2 FYNNEI. CDR3 length equals 13 residues. V lost 5 bases and J lost 4, with 9 bases in between. The CDR3 is CASSTQGNQPQHF. The DNA of the CDR3 is TGTGCCAGCAGTACCCAGGGAAATCAGCCCCAGCATTTT.

The chain is built from TRBV6-6 and TRBJ1-2; unclear D gene. From germline, CDR1 is MNHNY and CDR2 SVGAGI (reference sequence). This CDR3 has 14 amino acids. V lost 6 bases, J lost 0 bases, and 11 bases lay in between. CDR3 nucleotide sequence: TGTGCCAGCAGATATTCAGGCCCTAACTATGGCTACACCTTC. This encodes CASRYSGPNYGYTF.

This chain links TRBV19 with TRBJ1-4; 9 nucleotides line up with TRBD1. V shed 4 bases, J shed 8 bases, and the junction held 5 bases outside the gene matches. In germline, CDR1 is LNHDA, CDR2 SQIVND (reference sequence). The CDR3 loop spans 14 amino acids. This CDR3 reads CASSTGQGREKLFF. The CDR3 nucleotides are TGTGCCAGTAGTACGGGACAGGGCCGAGAAAAACTGTTTTTT.

The chain employs TRBV18 and TRBJ2-3; TRBD2 matches at 7 bases. The length of the CDR3 is 13 residues. Germline V gives CDR1 KGHSH, CDR2 LQKENI. Trimming took 4 bases from V and 2 from J; bases not matched to a gene: 0. The CDR3 protein is CASSRDYTDTQYF. Here the CDR3 DNA reads TGTGCCAGCTCACGGGACTACACAGATACGCAGTATTTT.

The rearrangement links TRBV4-1 to TRBJ2-2; 9 bases align to TRBD2. V was pared by 0 bases and J by 8 bases, with 16 bases of the junction left unmatched. The CDR3 has 19 amino acids. Germline V gene data show CDR1 as MGHRA and CDR2 as YSYEKL. The CDR3 sequence is CASSQEFPLAGHFGGELFF. CDR3 bases: TGCGCCAGCAGCCAAGAATTCCCCCTAGCGGGGCACTTCGGGGGGGAGCTGTTTTTT.

The rearrangement joins TRBV5-4 to TRBJ2-2, with 7 bases aligning to TRBD2. V shed 4 bases and J 7 bases; nucleotides not matched to a gene: 13. The CDR3 runs 16 residues. Germline V gene lookup returns CDR1 SGHNT and CDR2 YYREEE (reference sequence). The CDR3 region has the DNA TGTGCCAGCAGCCCGGGCCCCGGGAGGAGTGGCGGGGAGCTGTTTTTT. This encodes CASSPGPGRSGGELFF. Based on the CDR3 plus reference TRBV5-4 and TRBJ2-2, the full variable domain is ETGVTQSPTHLIKTRGQQVTLRCSSQSGHNTVSWYQQALGQGPQFIFQYYREEENGRGNFPPRFSGLQFPNYSSELNVNALELDDSALYLCASSPGPGRSGGELFFGEGSRLTVL.

The CDR3 region has the DNA TGTGCCAGCGGGAGAGGACAGATGTACCAAGAGACCCAGTACTTC. Translating it yields CASGRGQMYQETQYF. This chain joins TRBV27 and TRBJ2-5; perhaps TRBD1 as D (6 bases). This CDR3 contains 15 residues. Trimming stripped 8 bases from V and 0 bases from J, with 16 bases between. Germline values: CDR1 MNHEY, CDR2 SMNVEV (reference sequence).

The chain recombines TRBV18 with TRBJ1-5; D not certain. This CDR3 region has 16 residues. The germline CDR1 and CDR2 sequences are KGHSH and LQKENI. Trimming shortened V by 5 bases and J by 2 bases, and 16 bases separated the two germline ends. The CDR3 reads CASSSTPGGGNQPQHF. The CDR3 DNA sequence: TGTGCCAGCTCATCAACCCCGGGAGGAGGCAATCAGCCCCAGCATTTT.

The gene calls are TRBV27 and TRBJ2-2, with TRBD1 identical over 7 bases. The V and J ends lost 7 bases and 1 base, in that order; junction bases with no gene match: 6. CDR3 length: 15 residues. The V gene's germline CDR1 is MNHEY and CDR2 SMNVEV (reference sequence). Here the CDR3 DNA reads TGTGCCAGCACCAGACAGGGACGGAACACCGGGGAGCTGTTTTTT. Translation: CASTRQGRNTGELFF.

V is TRBV5-4 and J is TRBJ1-3; 7 nucleotides line up with TRBD1. The germline CDR1 and CDR2 sequences are SGHNT and YYREEE (reference sequence). The CDR3 runs 16 residues. The ends lost 2 bases at V and 3 bases at J; junction bases unmatched: 8. This CDR3 reads CASSFRGERFGNTIYF. The CDR3 DNA reads as TGTGCCAGCAGCTTCAGGGGGGAAAGGTTTGGAAACACCATATATTTT.

V usage is TRBV20-1 and J usage is TRBJ2-7; TRBD2 agrees at 8 bases. Germline values: CDR1 DFQATT, CDR2 SNEGSKA (reference sequence). V was clipped by 3 bases and J by 2 bases; unmatched bases: 3. The length of the CDR3 is 13 residues. The CDR3 region is CSASAGGTYEQYF. The CDR3 DNA reads as TGCAGTGCTAGTGCGGGGGGCACCTACGAGCAGTACTTC.

The rearrangement joins TRBV29-1 to TRBJ1-1, with D unresolved. The V gene lost 2 bases and the J gene lost 3 bases, with 4 bases spanning the gap. This CDR3 is built from 11 residues. The germline gives CDR1 SQVTM, CDR2 ANQGSEA. CDR3 loop: CSVESDTEAFF. For the CDR3, the DNA is TGCAGCGTTGAATCGGACACTGAAGCTTTCTTT.

On this clone: Other DNA sequences from this sample encode an identical CDR3 as well. The chain is built from TRBV9 and TRBJ1-1; tentative D call: TRBD1 (5 bases). The germline gives CDR1 SGDLS, CDR2 YYNGEE. The CDR3 totals 14 residues. V was pared by 3 bases and J by 1 base, with 10 bases between. CDR3 in amino acids: CASSGGTANTEAFF. CDR3 DNA sequence: TGTGCCAGCAGCGGCGGGACCGCGAACACTGAAGCTTTCTTT.

Comments on this clone: Other nucleotide sequences from this sample produce the same CDR3. J is TRBJ1-2 and V is TRBV19, with TRBD1 matching 9 bases. The CDR3 is 14 amino acids. Germline CDR1 reads LNHDA; CDR2 reads SQIVND (reference sequence). V lost 1 base to trimming and J lost 4 bases; unmatched junction nucleotides: 1. CDR3 region: CASSIGQGVYGYTF. The CDR3 DNA reads TGTGCCAGTAGTATAGGACAGGGGGTCTATGGCTACACCTTC.

The chain combines TRBV13 with TRBJ1-2, with TRBD1 matching over 10 bases. This CDR3 has 16 residues. Germline V gives CDR1 PRHDT, CDR2 FYEKMQ (reference sequence). Losses at the gene ends were 0 bases for V and 8 bases for J; bases not matched to a gene: 9. This CDR3 is CASSLGTGGPLEGYTF. CDR3 nucleotides: TGTGCCAGCAGCTTAGGGACAGGGGGCCCGCTGGAGGGCTACACCTTC.